The rows below give T cell receptor beta chains drawn from one sample of a study of blood T cell repertoires in COVID-19. Some clones are missing from TCRdb's copy, which holds only in-frame ones; the method was immunoSEQ multiplex PCR. The profile shows roughly 60,000 clones, 65% to 90% of them singletons. Sequencing was done on a sample of peripheral blood. These TCRs come from a man in his fifties or sixties with COVID-19, enrolled during active disease. CDR3s include the opening cysteine and the closing phenylalanine or tryptophan. Fields, in order: D gene, CDR3 length, V gene, clone size, J gene, CDR3 protein, CDR3 DNA. D genes are given only for firm matches. Expanded clones get a size class; other rows say once, few or many, or leave the size out.

D gene: TRBD2
CDR3 length: 16
V gene: TRBV5-1
clone size: -
J gene: TRBJ2-2
CDR3 protein: CASSLLAGAQTGELFF
CDR3 DNA: TGCGCCAGCAGCTTACTAGCGGGAGCCCAGACCGGGGAGCTGTTTTTT

D gene: TRBD1
CDR3 length: 15
V gene: TRBV19
clone size: -
J gene: TRBJ2-7
CDR3 protein: CATSIRDSGPLEQYF
CDR3 DNA: TGTGCCACTTCTATCCGGGACAGTGGCCCTCTCGAGCAGTACTTC

D gene: -
CDR3 length: 14
V gene: TRBV4-1
clone size: -
J gene: TRBJ1-5
CDR3 protein: CASSSPQNNQPQHF
CDR3 DNA: TGCGCCAGCAGCTCCCCACAGAACAATCAGCCCCAGCATTTT

D gene: TRBD1
CDR3 length: 15
V gene: TRBV10-3
clone size: -
J gene: TRBJ1-5
CDR3 protein: CAISVTGDSNQPQHF
CDR3 DNA: TGTGCCATCAGCGTAACAGGGGACAGCAATCAGCCCCAGCATTTT

D gene: TRBD1
CDR3 length: 14
V gene: TRBV18
clone size: -
J gene: TRBJ1-1
CDR3 protein: CASSPTGGETEAFF
CDR3 DNA: TGTGCCAGCTCACCGACAGGGGGTGAAACTGAAGCTTTCTTT

D gene: TRBD2
CDR3 length: 18
V gene: TRBV7-9
clone size: -
J gene: TRBJ2-4
CDR3 protein: CASSSGLAGANSYGIQYF
CDR3 DNA: TGTGCCAGCAGCTCCGGACTAGCGGGAGCCAATAGTTATGGCATTCAGTACTTC

D gene: TRBD1
CDR3 length: 14
V gene: TRBV11-3
clone size: -
J gene: TRBJ2-3
CDR3 protein: CASSEQGPPSTQYF
CDR3 DNA: TGTGCCAGCAGCGAACAGGGGCCCCCGTCTACGCAGTATTTT

D gene: -
CDR3 length: 14
V gene: TRBV30
clone size: -
J gene: TRBJ1-4
CDR3 protein: CAWSVQGGFVKLFF
CDR3 DNA: TGTGCCTGGAGTGTACAAGGGGGTTTCGTAAAACTGTTTTTT

D gene: TRBD2
CDR3 length: 14
V gene: TRBV6-2/TRBV6-3
clone size: -
J gene: TRBJ2-5
CDR3 protein: CASSSGTSTETQYF
CDR3 DNA: TGTGCCAGCAGTTCCGGGACTAGCACTGAGACCCAGTACTTC

D gene: TRBD2
CDR3 length: 17
V gene: TRBV27
clone size: -
J gene: TRBJ2-7
CDR3 protein: CASSRWTSGSRFYEQYF
CDR3 DNA: TGTGCCAGCAGCCGGTGGACTAGCGGGAGTAGGTTCTACGAGCAGTACTTC

D gene: -
CDR3 length: 14
V gene: TRBV27
clone size: few
J gene: TRBJ2-1
CDR3 protein: CATGVWAAGNEQFF
CDR3 DNA: TGTGCCACCGGGGTTTGGGCAGCGGGCAATGAGCAGTTCTTC

D gene: TRBD1
CDR3 length: 15
V gene: TRBV3-1/TRBV3-2
clone size: -
J gene: TRBJ1-6
CDR3 protein: CASSQPGQGGSPLHF
CDR3 DNA: TGTGCCAGCAGCCAACCCGGACAGGGAGGGTCACCCCTCCACTTT

D gene: TRBD2
CDR3 length: 13
V gene: TRBV6-6
clone size: -
J gene: TRBJ2-1
CDR3 protein: CASIQRGYNEQFF
CDR3 DNA: TGTGCCAGCATCCAGCGGGGGTACAATGAGCAGTTCTTC

D gene: -
CDR3 length: 13
V gene: TRBV28
clone size: -
J gene: TRBJ1-4
CDR3 protein: CASSKKQGAPLSF
CDR3 DNA: TGTGCCAGCAGCAAGAAACAGGGAGCCCCACTTTCGTTT

D gene: TRBD1
CDR3 length: 16
V gene: TRBV6-6
clone size: -
J gene: TRBJ1-5
CDR3 protein: CASSSPSGQGNQPQHF
CDR3 DNA: TGTGCCAGCAGTTCCCCTTCCGGACAGGGGAATCAGCCCCAGCATTTT

D gene: -
CDR3 length: 14
V gene: TRBV27
clone size: -
J gene: TRBJ1-2
CDR3 protein: CASSSRPRSGGYTF
CDR3 DNA: TGTGCCAGCAGTTCTAGACCCCGTTCGGGTGGCTACACCTTC

D gene: -
CDR3 length: 15
V gene: TRBV7-6
clone size: -
J gene: TRBJ2-2
CDR3 protein: CASSLGTANTGELFF
CDR3 DNA: TGTGCCAGCAGCTTAGGGACAGCGAACACCGGGGAGCTGTTTTTT

D gene: -
CDR3 length: 16
V gene: TRBV19
clone size: -
J gene: TRBJ2-4
CDR3 protein: CASSIMPGLPKNIQYF
CDR3 DNA: TGTGCCAGTAGTATCATGCCAGGGCTCCCCAAAAACATTCAGTACTTC

D gene: -
CDR3 length: 15
V gene: TRBV2
clone size: -
J gene: TRBJ2-3
CDR3 protein: CASSRPGLRTDTQYF
CDR3 DNA: TGTGCCAGCAGCCGGCCCGGACTCAGGACAGATACGCAGTATTTT

D gene: -
CDR3 length: 16
V gene: TRBV5-1
clone size: -
J gene: TRBJ1-1
CDR3 protein: CASSLVLGEVSTEAFF
CDR3 DNA: TGCGCCAGCAGCTTAGTCTTAGGGGAGGTTAGCACTGAAGCTTTCTTT

D gene: TRBD1
CDR3 length: 17
V gene: TRBV5-6
clone size: -
J gene: TRBJ1-6
CDR3 protein: CASSDRAGQGASSPLHF
CDR3 DNA: TGTGCCAGCAGCGATCGGGCGGGACAGGGGGCCAGTTCACCCCTCCACTTT

D gene: TRBD1
CDR3 length: 14
V gene: TRBV7-9
clone size: once
J gene: TRBJ2-7
CDR3 protein: CASSLTQGAGEQYF
CDR3 DNA: TGTGCCAGCAGCTTAACACAGGGGGCGGGAGAGCAGTACTTC

D gene: -
CDR3 length: 16
V gene: TRBV7-9
clone size: -
J gene: TRBJ1-4
CDR3 protein: CASSLGSGYEGEKLFF
CDR3 DNA: TGTGCCAGCAGCTTAGGGTCAGGATATGAAGGTGAAAAACTGTTTTTT

D gene: -
CDR3 length: 13
V gene: TRBV6-2/TRBV6-3
clone size: -
J gene: TRBJ1-2
CDR3 protein: CASSTRTAVGYTF
CDR3 DNA: TGTGCCAGCAGTACCCGGACAGCCGTCGGCTACACCTTC

D gene: TRBD2
CDR3 length: 16
V gene: TRBV7-3
clone size: -
J gene: TRBJ2-1
CDR3 protein: CASSPLAGVSYNEQFF
CDR3 DNA: TGTGCCAGCAGCCCGCTAGCGGGAGTCTCCTACAATGAGCAGTTCTTC

D gene: TRBD1
CDR3 length: 18
V gene: TRBV6-1
clone size: -
J gene: TRBJ1-1
CDR3 protein: CASSGGRGQGRKYTEAFF
CDR3 DNA: TGTGCCAGCAGTGGTGGAAGGGGACAGGGGCGCAAGTACACTGAAGCTTTCTTT

D gene: -
CDR3 length: 15
V gene: TRBV6-5
clone size: -
J gene: TRBJ1-5
CDR3 protein: CASSPGYPKNQPQHF
CDR3 DNA: TGTGCCAGCAGCCCGGGTTACCCGAAGAACCAGCCCCAGCATTTT

D gene: -
CDR3 length: 14
V gene: TRBV5-1
clone size: -
J gene: TRBJ2-7
CDR3 protein: CASSLAQNGYEQYF
CDR3 DNA: TGCGCCAGCAGCTTGGCTCAGAACGGGTACGAGCAGTACTTC

D gene: -
CDR3 length: 13
V gene: TRBV6-5
clone size: -
J gene: TRBJ2-1
CDR3 protein: CASSRTQDNEQFF
CDR3 DNA: TGTGCCAGCAGTCGAACGCAGGACAATGAGCAGTTCTTC

D gene: TRBD2
CDR3 length: 15
V gene: TRBV11-1
clone size: -
J gene: TRBJ2-1
CDR3 protein: CASSRGLAGHNEQFF
CDR3 DNA: TGTGCCAGCAGCCGGGGACTAGCGGGCCACAATGAGCAGTTCTTC

D gene: -
CDR3 length: 14
V gene: TRBV6-1
clone size: -
J gene: TRBJ2-7
CDR3 protein: CASSSGTFSNEQYF
CDR3 DNA: TGTGCCAGCAGTTCCGGGACTTTCTCTAACGAGCAGTACTTC

D gene: -
CDR3 length: 15
V gene: TRBV2
clone size: few
J gene: TRBJ2-7
CDR3 protein: CASSETRTGRDEQYF
CDR3 DNA: TGTGCCAGCAGTGAAACCAGGACAGGGAGGGACGAGCAGTACTTC

D gene: TRBD1
CDR3 length: 14
V gene: TRBV6-5
clone size: -
J gene: TRBJ2-1
CDR3 protein: CASTFGTANNEQFF
CDR3 DNA: TGTGCCAGCACCTTCGGGACAGCGAACAATGAGCAGTTCTTC

D gene: -
CDR3 length: 13
V gene: TRBV30
clone size: -
J gene: TRBJ2-3
CDR3 protein: CAWSGGSWNTQYF
CDR3 DNA: TGTGCCTGGAGTGGGGGCTCCTGGAATACGCAGTATTTT

D gene: -
CDR3 length: 16
V gene: TRBV18
clone size: -
J gene: TRBJ2-6
CDR3 protein: CASSLPGTRGANVLTF
CDR3 DNA: TGTGCCAGCTCACTCCCGGGAACAAGGGGGGCCAACGTCCTGACTTTC

D gene: -
CDR3 length: 15
V gene: TRBV19
clone size: -
J gene: TRBJ1-5
CDR3 protein: CASSSTGYSNQPQHF
CDR3 DNA: TGTGCCAGCAGCAGCACAGGCTATAGCAATCAGCCCCAGCATTTT

D gene: -
CDR3 length: 14
V gene: TRBV5-4
clone size: -
J gene: TRBJ1-2
CDR3 protein: CASSLGQINYGYTF
CDR3 DNA: TGTGCCAGCAGCTTGGGGCAGATTAACTATGGCTACACCTTC